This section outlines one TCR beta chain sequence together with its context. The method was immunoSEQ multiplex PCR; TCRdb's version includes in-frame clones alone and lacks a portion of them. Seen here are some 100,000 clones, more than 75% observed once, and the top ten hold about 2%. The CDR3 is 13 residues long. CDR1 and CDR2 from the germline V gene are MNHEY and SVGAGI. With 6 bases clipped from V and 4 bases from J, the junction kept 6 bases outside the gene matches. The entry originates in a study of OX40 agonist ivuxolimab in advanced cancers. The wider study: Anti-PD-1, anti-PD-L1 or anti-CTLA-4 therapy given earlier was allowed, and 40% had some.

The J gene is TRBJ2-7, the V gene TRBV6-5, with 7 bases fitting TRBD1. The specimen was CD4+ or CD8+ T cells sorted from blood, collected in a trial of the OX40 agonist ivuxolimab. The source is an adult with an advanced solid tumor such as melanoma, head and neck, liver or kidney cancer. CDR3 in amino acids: CASRRQGSYEQYF. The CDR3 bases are TGTGCCAGCAGACGACAGGGATCGTACGAGCAGTACTTC.